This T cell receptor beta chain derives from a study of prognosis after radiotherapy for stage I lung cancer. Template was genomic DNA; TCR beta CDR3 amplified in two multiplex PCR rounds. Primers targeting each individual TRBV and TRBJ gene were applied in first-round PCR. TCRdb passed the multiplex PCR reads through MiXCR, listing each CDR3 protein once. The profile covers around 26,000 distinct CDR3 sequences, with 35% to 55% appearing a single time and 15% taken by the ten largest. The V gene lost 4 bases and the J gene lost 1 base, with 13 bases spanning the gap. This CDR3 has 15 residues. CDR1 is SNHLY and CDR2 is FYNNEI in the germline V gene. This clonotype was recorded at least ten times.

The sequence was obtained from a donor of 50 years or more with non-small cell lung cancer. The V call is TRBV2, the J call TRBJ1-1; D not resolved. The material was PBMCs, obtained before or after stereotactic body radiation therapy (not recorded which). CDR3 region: CASSVRREGNTEAFF. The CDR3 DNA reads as TGTGCCAGCAGTGTTAGAAGGGAGGGGAACACTGAAGCTTTCTTT.